These T cell receptor beta chains were read from a single sample in a study of blood T cell repertoires in COVID-19. The repertoire was sequenced with immunoSEQ multiplex PCR; TCRdb's copy has only in-frame clones and lacks some. The sample has more than 65,000 clones, more than 60% seen once; the top ten hold roughly a tenth. Material for sequencing was peripheral blood. These receptors were collected from a woman aged 45-65 years with acute or convalescent COVID-19. The CDR3 runs from the conserved cysteine through the conserved F or W. D genes are given only for firm matches. Only some rows state a clone size, as once, few, many or a class for expanded clones.

d_call | j_call | clone_size | v_call | cdr3_nt | cdr3_aa
TRBD1 | TRBJ1-1 | . | TRBV5-5 | TGTGCCAGCAGCTTCAGGCAGGGGGCCGGGAGCGAAGAAGCTTTCTTT | CASSFRQGAGSEEAFF
. | TRBJ2-7 | . | TRBV3-1/TRBV3-2 | TGTGCCAGCAGCCAAGGGGTGGACAGGAGGGTCTACGAGCAGTACTTC | CASSQGVDRRVYEQYF
. | TRBJ2-1 | . | TRBV27 | TGTGCCAGCAGGGATGGACGGGGAGATTACTACAATGAGCAGTTCTTC | CASRDGRGDYYNEQFF
TRBD2 | TRBJ2-1 | . | TRBV5-6 | TGTGCCAGCAGCTTAGGACTAGGTTCGCACAATGAGCAGTTCTTC | CASSLGLGSHNEQFF
. | TRBJ1-2 | . | TRBV5-1 | TGCGCCAGCAGTCAGGTGAACTATGGCTACACCTTC | CASSQVNYGYTF
. | TRBJ2-5 | . | TRBV2 | TGTGCCAGCAGTGAAGTGTCTAGGAGAGAGACCCAGTACTTC | CASSEVSRRETQYF
. | TRBJ2-2 | . | TRBV6-4 | TGTGCCAGCAGTGACGCGGTGGATACCGGGGAGCTGTTTTTT | CASSDAVDTGELFF
TRBD2 | TRBJ2-1 | . | TRBV30 | TGTGCCTGGAGTACGGGGGGGCACAATGAGCAGTTCTTC | CAWSTGGHNEQFF
. | TRBJ2-1 | . | TRBV5-1 | TGCGCCAGCAGCCCGGACTCTTACAATGAGCAGTTCTTC | CASSPDSYNEQFF
. | TRBJ1-3 | . | TRBV10-2 | TGCGCCACCGGTTCTACAGGGACTGGAAACACCATATATTTT | CATGSTGTGNTIYF
. | TRBJ1-5 | medium-sized | TRBV6-1 | TGTGCCAGCAGTGAAGGGCCGCTAAGGGGTCAGCCCCAGCATTTT | CASSEGPLRGQPQHF
TRBD1 | TRBJ1-1 | . | TRBV20-1 | TGCAGTGCTAGTGGGACAGGGGGCTCGAACACTGAAGCTTTCTTT | CSASGTGGSNTEAFF
. | TRBJ2-3 | . | TRBV5-1 | TGCGCCAGCAGCTTGGACGGGGTAAGCACAGATACGCAGTATTTT | CASSLDGVSTDTQYF
TRBD2 | TRBJ2-2 | . | TRBV7-2 | TGTGCCAGCAGAGGGATAGCGGGGACCACGACCGGGGAGCTGTTTTTT | CASRGIAGTTTGELFF
. | TRBJ2-4 | . | TRBV10-2 | TGCGCCAGCGGGGAGGGGGGGTTTAAGGCCAAAAACATTCAGTACTTC | CASGEGGFKAKNIQYF
. | TRBJ1-1 | . | TRBV18 | TGTGCCAGCTCCGACGAACGGGGCACTGAAGCTTTCTTT | CASSDERGTEAFF
TRBD2 | TRBJ2-7 | . | TRBV7-9 | TGTGCCAGCAGCTTAGGTCGGGACTATAGCGAGCAGTACTTC | CASSLGRDYSEQYF
. | TRBJ1-3 | . | TRBV5-4 | TGTGCCAGCAGCTCACTCACAGACAGTAGCTCTGGAAACACCATATATTTT | CASSSLTDSSSGNTIYF
TRBD1 | TRBJ2-7 | . | TRBV7-6 | TGTGCCAGCAGCTTAGTTGCCAGGGGGCTCGGGGAGCAGTACTTC | CASSLVARGLGEQYF
TRBD1 | TRBJ1-1 | . | TRBV7-2 | TGTGCCAGCAGCGACGGGACAGGGGTCCGGAACACTGAAGCTTTCTTT | CASSDGTGVRNTEAFF
TRBD2 | TRBJ2-3 | . | TRBV4-2 | TGTGCCAGCAGTCGCGCCGGACTAGCGGGGGGGACAGATACGCAGTATTTT | CASSRAGLAGGTDTQYF
. | TRBJ2-2 | . | TRBV27 | TGTGCCAGCAGTCACAGGGAGTACGGGGAGCTGTTTTTT | CASSHREYGELFF
. | TRBJ2-2 | . | TRBV11-3 | TGTGCCAGCAGCTTAGTCGACGGGTTTGTCACCGGGGAGCTGTTTTTT | CASSLVDGFVTGELFF
TRBD1 | TRBJ1-1 | few | TRBV11-2 | TGTGCCAGCAGCTTAGCAGGGACAGGGGTTACTGAAGCTTTCTTT | CASSLAGTGVTEAFF
TRBD1 | TRBJ1-1 | . | TRBV7-8 | TGTGCCAGCAGCCCAGGGACAGGGGGATTCGCTGAAGCTTTCTTT | CASSPGTGGFAEAFF
. | TRBJ1-4 | . | TRBV2 | TGTGCCAGCAGTGAAGGCGTGACAGCTGGTGGAAAACTGTTTTTT | CASSEGVTAGGKLFF
. | TRBJ1-3 | . | TRBV6-1 | TGTGCCAGCAGTGAATGGGCCTCTCGGTCTGGAAACACCATATATTTT | CASSEWASRSGNTIYF
TRBD1 | TRBJ1-1 | . | TRBV6-5 | TGTGCCAGCAGTTCGTCCTGGACAGGGGACACTGAAGCTTTCTTT | CASSSSWTGDTEAFF
TRBD1 | TRBJ2-5 | once | TRBV6-5 | TGTGCCAGCAGCTACTTGGGACAGGCGAGGGAGACCCAGTACTTC | CASSYLGQARETQYF
TRBD2 | TRBJ2-3 | . | TRBV29-1 | TGCAGCGTTGTGGGTTTACTAGCGGTAGATACGCAGTATTTT | CSVVGLLAVDTQYF
. | TRBJ1-5 | . | TRBV6-5 | TGTGCCAGCAGCCCCGGGGGGCTGGCTCAGCCCCAGCATTTT | CASSPGGLAQPQHF
TRBD1 | TRBJ2-2 | few | TRBV5-1 | TGCGCCAGCACCCAAACCGGGACAGTAACCGGGGAGCTGTTTTTT | CASTQTGTVTGELFF
TRBD1 | TRBJ2-7 | few | TRBV4-3 | TGCGCCAGCAGCCAAGGGGCACAGGGGGACGGCTACGAGCAGTACTTC | CASSQGAQGDGYEQYF
. | TRBJ1-3 | few | TRBV10-3 | TGTGCCCTCGGCGGTCCGGGAAACACCATATATTTT | CALGGPGNTIYF
. | TRBJ1-1 | once | TRBV21-1 | TGTGCCAGCAGCAAAGCGCTTTCTAGGGACAGGGGAGGCTCTGAAGCTTTCTTT | CASSKALSRDRGGSEAFF
. | TRBJ1-6 | . | TRBV4-3 | TGCGCCAGCAGCCAAGTTAGACAGGACAATTCACCCCTCCACTTT | CASSQVRQDNSPLHF
. | TRBJ2-2 | . | TRBV2 | TGTGCCAGCAGCTCTGACAGGAGCAACACCGGGGAGCTGTTTTTT | CASSSDRSNTGELFF
. | TRBJ1-3 | . | TRBV3-1/TRBV3-2 | TGTGCCAGCAGCCTCGCAACACGGGGATCTGGAAACACCATATATTTT | CASSLATRGSGNTIYF
. | TRBJ1-2 | . | TRBV29-1 | TGCAGCGTCGCCTCTCAGGGTGGCTACACCTTC | CSVASQGGYTF
TRBD2 | TRBJ2-3 | . | TRBV10-3 | TGTGCCACTAGTAGCGGGAGTGCAGATACGCAGTATTTT | CATSSGSADTQYF
. | TRBJ2-3 | . | TRBV9 | TGTGCCAGCAGCGTAACCCGACTAAGCACAGATACGCAGTATTTT | CASSVTRLSTDTQYF
TRBD2 | TRBJ2-5 | . | TRBV6-5 | TGTGCCAGCAGGCCAACGGGACTAGCTGGTGAGACCCAGTACTTC | CASRPTGLAGETQYF